Here is one T cell receptor beta chain with its context. Its target is not known. V was trimmed by 6 bases and J by 7 bases, leaving 10 bases between them. This CDR3 comprises 11 residues. From germline, CDR1 is SQVTM and CDR2 ANQGSEA. Primed by a sample-barcoded 5' primer and a J-beta primer mix, a second PCR proceeded for about 6 to 11 cycles. One entry per CDR3 protein results from TCRdb running MiXCR on the 5' RACE reads. Here the sample spans hundreds of thousands of distinct CDR3 sequences, 58% being singletons. This sample is drawn from a study of blood T cells in healthy people across ages. Study results and limitations: Unsorted PBMCs ruled out conclusive naive versus antigen-experienced comparison.

The gene calls are TRBV29-1 and TRBJ2-1; TRBD2 is a possible D gene (6 bases). The clonotype was recovered from a man aged 25 to 45 in good health. The sample was blood. CDR3 in amino acids: CSVDYQNEQFF. In nucleotides, the CDR3 is TGCAGCGTGGACTACCAGAATGAGCAGTTCTTC.